This TCR beta chain is drawn from a study of vaccination effects on CD4 cells after COVID-19 (dated by TCRdb to between 2022 and 2023). About the full investigation: Participants received two doses of either the BNT162b2 or the mRNA-1273 mRNA SARS-CoV-2 vaccine. In both COVID-19 convalescent patients and infection-naive vaccine recipients, the study compared SARS-CoV-2 spike-specific CD4+ TCR repertoires from before mRNA vaccination with those from after it. Altogether, approximately 10 COVID-19 convalescent patients and several SARS-CoV-2-naive healthy vaccine recipients made up the full study. Cultures from other donors in the study were sequenced using the Oncomine TCR Beta short-read assay on an Illumina iSeq 100.

A note on this clone: Its antigen specificity is not known. Base qualities are not recorded, but no much larger clone differs from it by a single base.

General study outcomes and caveats: At late post-vaccination timepoints, both infection-induced and vaccine-induced clones showed marked clonal contraction, consistent with waning T cell responses. The study was limited by a small number of convalescent patients and lacked early post-infection timepoints. Among healthy vaccine recipients, nearly all vaccine-induced clones were SARS-CoV-2 mono-reactive, and just 1 of 255 was cross-reactive with common cold coronaviruses.

The ViraFEST assay stimulated PBMC with viral peptide pools and then used TCR sequencing to identify antigen-specific CD4+ T cell clonotypes by expansion. After around 10 days of culture, CD4+ T cells were isolated with the EasySep CD4+ T cell isolation kit. Negative nucleocapsid antibody results before and after vaccination confirmed that the healthy vaccine recipients had no prior SARS-CoV-2 infection. Each well held two million PBMC cultured in IMDM containing around 5.1% human AB serum, roughly 10 IU/ml IL-2 and gentamicin, along with roughly 10 ug/ml peptides. Half of the culture medium was replaced with fresh IL-2-containing medium on days 3 and 7. Unless noted otherwise, every peptide stimulation condition was grown in triplicate wells. Using Ficoll-Paque Plus gradient centrifugation, PBMC were separated from whole blood and then either used fresh or cryopreserved at -140C. The spike proteins of SARS-CoV-2 and of the common cold coronaviruses HCoV-NL63, HCoV-OC43 and HCoV-229E were spanned by overlapping peptide pools. Genomic DNA was extracted from cultured CD4+ T cells with the QIAamp micro DNA kit.

Library method: the immunoSEQ multiplex PCR assay. DNA from the cultured, isolated CD4+ T cells was subjected to TCR beta CDR3 sequencing. The source study handled its data this way. Non-productive TCR sequences were removed and reads were trimmed to the CDR3 region, keeping CDR3s of at least 7 amino acids. Antigen-specific clonotypes were identified using the MANAFEST web app by comparison of expansion in peptide wells against reference cultures. To count as positive, a clone had to show expansion at FDR<0.05 compared with the reference and with all other wells, an odds ratio above 5, and a frequency above 0.1% in two replicate wells. Clonotypes significantly expanded in SARS-CoV-2 spike wells and in at least one common cold coronavirus spike condition were defined as cross-reactive. Levenshtein distance calculated with the stringdist R package was used to assess CDR3 similarity, and unrooted trees were constructed with ape in R 3.6.1. TCRdb took this table from immuneACCESS and kept in-frame rearrangements with V and J called. Such tables lack part of the clones; where checked against another copy, unresolved V genes explain under half of the gap, and the rest is unexplained. That table supplies the V and J calls and clone size; D and trimming were determined from the DNA. This sample has about 68,000 clones in its table, and roughly 80% of those were observed once. Clones ranked in the top ten supply more than 9% of the sample.

The germline V gene (reference sequence) provides CDR1 LNHDA and CDR2 SQIVND. Taken from cysteine to phenylalanine, the CDR3 has 13 residues. Only the CDR3 DNA stays, 39 bases, in frame from base 1. V and J are truncated by 4 bases and 2 bases respectively, leaving an intervening sequence of 8 bases. This receptor was identified in a human donor who received a COVID-19 vaccine. The sample was CD4+ T cells from PBMCs cultured with SARS-CoV-2 spike peptides, taken before COVID-19 vaccination. The cell subset or site label, as the study defines it: SARS-CoV-2 spike overlapping peptide pool stimulation. The sequence links TRBV19 to TRBJ1-2, with the D gene not confidently named. The CDR3 region reads CASSTAENYGYTF. DNA sequence: TGTGCCAGTAGTACGGCAGAAAACTATGGCTACACCTTC.